Listed below are T cell receptor beta chains from one sample, sequenced in a study of neoadjuvant anti-PD-1 for oral cavity cancer. Assay: immunoSEQ multiplex PCR; the TCRdb copy retains only in-frame clones and omits some. The top ten hold approximately 3.6% of the sample, which has about 68,000 clones, about 85% seen once. The sequences come from PBMCs, collected after nivolumab (anti-PD-1) treatment. The receptors were gathered from a person aged 35 to 85 with oral cavity squamous cell carcinoma. CDR3s include the opening cysteine and the closing phenylalanine or tryptophan. D genes are given only for firm matches. Clone size appears in some rows only: once, few, many, or a class for an expanded clone.

v_gene	abundance	j_gene	d_gene	CDR3aa	CDR3nt
TRBV5-1	once	TRBJ2-7	TRBD1	CASSLRTGDYEQYF	TGCGCCAGCAGCTTGAGGACAGGGGACTACGAGCAGTACTTC
TRBV10-3	once	TRBJ1-2	TRBD1	CAISDGPPGTGPSNYGYTF	TGTGCCATCAGTGACGGGCCGCCCGGGACAGGGCCTTCTAACTATGGCTACACCTTC
TRBV19	-	TRBJ2-6	TRBD1	CASTRQGAPGANVLTF	TGTGCCAGTACCAGACAGGGGGCGCCGGGGGCCAACGTCCTGACTTTC
TRBV25-1	-	TRBJ2-1	TRBD2	CASSTSGSWNEQFF	TGTGCCAGCAGCACTAGCGGGAGTTGGAATGAGCAGTTCTTC
TRBV4-1	few	TRBJ1-4	-	CASSQVGLARNEKLFF	TGCGCCAGCAGCCAAGTGGGGTTGGCCCGAAATGAAAAACTGTTTTTT
TRBV7-6	once	TRBJ2-2	TRBD2	CASTEELAGNTGELFF	TGTGCCAGCACCGAGGAGCTAGCGGGGAACACCGGGGAGCTGTTTTTT
TRBV11-2	-	TRBJ2-1	TRBD2	CASSLSTSGSNEQFF	TGTGCCAGCAGCTTATCGACTAGCGGGAGTAATGAGCAGTTCTTC
TRBV5-6	-	TRBJ1-1	-	CASSLSRAGTEAFF	TGTGCCAGCAGCTTGTCCAGGGCGGGCACTGAAGCTTTCTTT
TRBV7-8	-	TRBJ2-7	-	CASSLGSGSYEQYF	TGTGCCAGCAGCTTAGGCTCGGGATCCTACGAGCAGTACTTC
TRBV6-5	-	TRBJ1-1	-	CASSYLDEAEAFF	TGTGCCAGCAGTTACCTGGACGAGGCTGAAGCTTTCTTT
TRBV19	-	TRBJ2-5	-	CASSMPSPLKGGYAETQYF	TGTGCCAGTAGTATGCCATCGCCCTTGAAGGGGGGGTATGCAGAGACCCAGTACTTC
TRBV27	few	TRBJ2-1	TRBD1	CASTTSQGLAVEQFF	TGTGCCAGCACAACCTCACAGGGGCTTGCTGTGGAGCAGTTCTTC
TRBV2	-	TRBJ1-2	TRBD1	CASSDPWDSYGYTF	TGTGCCAGCAGTGACCCCTGGGACAGTTATGGCTACACCTTC
TRBV10-3	-	TRBJ2-2	TRBD2	CAITERLAGGNTGELFF	TGTGCCATTACTGAGCGACTAGCGGGAGGGAACACCGGGGAGCTGTTTTTT
TRBV10-3	-	TRBJ2-1	-	CAISETGPAKQFF	TGTGCCATCAGTGAGACAGGCCCCGCCAAGCAGTTCTTC